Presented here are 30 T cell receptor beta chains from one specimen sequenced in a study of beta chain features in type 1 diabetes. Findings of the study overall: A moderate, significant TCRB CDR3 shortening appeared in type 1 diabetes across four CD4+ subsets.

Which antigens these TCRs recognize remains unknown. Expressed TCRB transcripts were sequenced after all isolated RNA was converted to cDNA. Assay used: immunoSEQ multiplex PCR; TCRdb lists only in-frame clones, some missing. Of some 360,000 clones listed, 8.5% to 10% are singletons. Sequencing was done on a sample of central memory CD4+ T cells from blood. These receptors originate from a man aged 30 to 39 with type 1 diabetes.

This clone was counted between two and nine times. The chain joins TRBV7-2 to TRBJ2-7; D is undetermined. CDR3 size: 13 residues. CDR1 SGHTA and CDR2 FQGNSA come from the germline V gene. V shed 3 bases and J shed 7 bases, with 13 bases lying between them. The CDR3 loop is CASSFEIRLEQYF. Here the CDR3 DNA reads TGTGCCAGCAGCTTTGAGATACGGTTGGAGCAGTACTTC.

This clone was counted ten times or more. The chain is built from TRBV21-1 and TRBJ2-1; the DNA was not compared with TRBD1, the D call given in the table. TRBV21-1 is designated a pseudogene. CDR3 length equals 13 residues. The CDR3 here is CASSNDRHNEQFF. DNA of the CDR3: TGTGCCAGCAGCAACGACAGGCACAATGAGCAGTTCTTC.

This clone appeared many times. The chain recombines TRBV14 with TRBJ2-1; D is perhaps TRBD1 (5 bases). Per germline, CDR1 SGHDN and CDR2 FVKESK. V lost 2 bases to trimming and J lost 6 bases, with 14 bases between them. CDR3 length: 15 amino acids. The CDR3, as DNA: TGTGCCAGCAGCCAAAGGCTCGCAGGGATCAATGAGCAGTTCTTC. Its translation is CASSQRLAGINEQFF.

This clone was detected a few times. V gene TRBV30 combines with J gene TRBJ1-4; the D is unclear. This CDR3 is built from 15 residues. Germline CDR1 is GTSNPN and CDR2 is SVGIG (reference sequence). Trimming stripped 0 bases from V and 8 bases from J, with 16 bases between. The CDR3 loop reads CAWSVGSMGNEKLFF. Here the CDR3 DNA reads TGTGCCTGGAGTGTAGGCTCAATGGGGAACGAAAAACTGTTTTTT. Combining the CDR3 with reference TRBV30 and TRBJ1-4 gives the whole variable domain SQTIHQWPATLVQPVGSPLSLECTVEGTSNPNLYWYRQAAGRGLQLLFYSVGIGQISSEVPQNLSASRPQDRQFILSSKKLLLSDSGFYLCAWSVGSMGNEKLFFGSGTQLSVL.

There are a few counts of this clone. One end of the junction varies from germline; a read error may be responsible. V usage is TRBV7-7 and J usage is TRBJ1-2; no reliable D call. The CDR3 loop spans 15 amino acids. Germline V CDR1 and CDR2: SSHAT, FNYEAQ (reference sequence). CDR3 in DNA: TGTGCTAGCAGCTTAGTTGGAGGGCTAGACTATGGCTACACCTTC. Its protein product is CASSLVGGLDYGYTF.

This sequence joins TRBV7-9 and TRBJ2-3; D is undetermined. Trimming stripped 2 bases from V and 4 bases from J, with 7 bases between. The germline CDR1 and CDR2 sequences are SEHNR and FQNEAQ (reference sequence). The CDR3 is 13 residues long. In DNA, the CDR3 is TGTGCCAGCAGCTTAACAGTACCAGATACGCAGTATTTT. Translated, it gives CASSLTVPDTQYF. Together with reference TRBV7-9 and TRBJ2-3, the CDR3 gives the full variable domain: DTGVSQNPRHKITKRGQNVTFRCDPISEHNRLYWYRQTLGQGPEFLTYFQNEAQLEKSRLLSDRFSAERPKGSFSTLEIQRTEQGDSAMYLCASSLTVPDTQYFGPGTRLTVL.

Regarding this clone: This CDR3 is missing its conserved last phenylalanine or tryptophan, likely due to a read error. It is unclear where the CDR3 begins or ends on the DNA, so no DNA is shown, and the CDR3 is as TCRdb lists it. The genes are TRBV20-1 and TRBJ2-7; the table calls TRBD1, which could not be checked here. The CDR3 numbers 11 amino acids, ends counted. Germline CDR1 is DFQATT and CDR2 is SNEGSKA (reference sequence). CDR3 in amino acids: CSARLERQVLL.

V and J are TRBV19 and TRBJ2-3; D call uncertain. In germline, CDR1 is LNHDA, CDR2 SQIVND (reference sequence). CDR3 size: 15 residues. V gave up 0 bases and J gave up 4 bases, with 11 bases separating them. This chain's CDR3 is CASSIDRSSADTQYF. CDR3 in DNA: TGTGCCAGTAGTATAGATCGGAGTTCGGCAGATACGCAGTATTTT.

In DNA, the CDR3 is TGTGCCAGTAGGGGGACAGGGCAAGAGACCCAGTACTTC. Amino acid sequence: CASRGTGQETQYF. V is TRBV19 and J is TRBJ2-5; 9 bases fit TRBD1. The CDR3 totals 13 residues. The junction had 1 base not matched to a gene; V was cut back by 6 bases and J by 2 bases. Germline loops: CDR1 LNHDA, CDR2 SQIVND (reference sequence).

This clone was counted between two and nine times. Here the CDR3 DNA reads TGTGCCAGCAGCCAACAGGGCGGGACAGGGACCTCTGGAAACACCATATATTTT. This translates into CASSQQGGTGTSGNTIYF. The V gene is TRBV5-4, the J gene TRBJ1-3; 9 nucleotides match TRBD1. Germline V gene sequence: CDR1 SGHNT, CDR2 YYREEE (reference sequence). The CDR3 is made up of 18 amino acids. Unmatched junction bases numbered 11, after V lost 4 bases and J lost 0 bases.

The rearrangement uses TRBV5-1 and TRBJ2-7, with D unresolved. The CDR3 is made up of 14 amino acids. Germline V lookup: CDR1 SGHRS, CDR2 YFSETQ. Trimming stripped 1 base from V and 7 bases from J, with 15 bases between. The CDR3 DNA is TGCGCCAGCAGCTTGAGTTGGGAAGCTGGTGAGCAGTACTTC. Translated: CASSLSWEAGEQYF.

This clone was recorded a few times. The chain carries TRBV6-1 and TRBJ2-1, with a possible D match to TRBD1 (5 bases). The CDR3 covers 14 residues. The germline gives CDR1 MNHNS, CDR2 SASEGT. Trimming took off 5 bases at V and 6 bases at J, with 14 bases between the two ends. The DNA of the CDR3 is TGTGCCAGCAGTCGGCCAGGGCTTGTCAATGAGCAGTTCTTC. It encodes CASSRPGLVNEQFF.

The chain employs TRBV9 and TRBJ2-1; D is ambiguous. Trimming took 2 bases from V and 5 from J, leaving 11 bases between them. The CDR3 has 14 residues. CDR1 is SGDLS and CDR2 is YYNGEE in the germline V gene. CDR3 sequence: CASSVETLNNEQFF. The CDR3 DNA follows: TGTGCCAGCAGCGTCGAGACTCTCAACAATGAGCAGTTCTTC.

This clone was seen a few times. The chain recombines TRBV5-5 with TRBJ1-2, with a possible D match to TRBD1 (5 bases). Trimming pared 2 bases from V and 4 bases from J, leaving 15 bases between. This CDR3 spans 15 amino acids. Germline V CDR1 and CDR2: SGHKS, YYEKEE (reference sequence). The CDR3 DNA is TGTGCCAGCAGCTTAACAGGAGCCCACCGCTATGGCTACACCTTC. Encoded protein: CASSLTGAHRYGYTF.

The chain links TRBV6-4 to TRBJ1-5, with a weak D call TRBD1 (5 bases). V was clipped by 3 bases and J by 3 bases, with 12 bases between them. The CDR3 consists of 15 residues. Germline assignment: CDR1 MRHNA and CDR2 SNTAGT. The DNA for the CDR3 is TGTGCCAGCAGTGAACAGGACGGATACAATCAGCCCCAGCATTTT. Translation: CASSEQDGYNQPQHF.

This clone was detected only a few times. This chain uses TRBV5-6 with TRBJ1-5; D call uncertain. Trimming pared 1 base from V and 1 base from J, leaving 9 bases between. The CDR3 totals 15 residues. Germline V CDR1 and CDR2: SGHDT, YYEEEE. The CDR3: CASSLRIQSNQPQHF. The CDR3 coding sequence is TGTGCCAGCAGCTTGAGAATACAAAGCAATCAGCCCCAGCATTTT. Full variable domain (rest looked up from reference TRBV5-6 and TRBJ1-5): DAGVTQSPTHLIKTRGQQVTLRCSPKSGHDTVSWYQQALGQGPQFIFQYYEEEERQRGNFPDRFSGHQFPNYSSELNVNALLLGDSALYLCASSLRIQSNQPQHFGDGTRLSIL.

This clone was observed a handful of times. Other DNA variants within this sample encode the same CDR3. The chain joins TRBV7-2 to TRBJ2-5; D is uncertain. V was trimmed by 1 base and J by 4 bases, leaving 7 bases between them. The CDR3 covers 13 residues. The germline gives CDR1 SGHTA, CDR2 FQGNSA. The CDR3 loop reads CASSLDPLETQYF. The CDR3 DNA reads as TGTGCCAGCAGCTTAGATCCGCTAGAGACCCAGTACTTC.

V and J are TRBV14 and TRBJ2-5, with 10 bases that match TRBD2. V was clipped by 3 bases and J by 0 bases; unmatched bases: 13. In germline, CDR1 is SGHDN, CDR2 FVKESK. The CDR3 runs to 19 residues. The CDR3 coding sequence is TGTGCCAGCAGCCAGGGACGGAATACTAGCGGGAAGTACCAAGAGACCCAGTACTTC. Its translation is CASSQGRNTSGKYQETQYF.

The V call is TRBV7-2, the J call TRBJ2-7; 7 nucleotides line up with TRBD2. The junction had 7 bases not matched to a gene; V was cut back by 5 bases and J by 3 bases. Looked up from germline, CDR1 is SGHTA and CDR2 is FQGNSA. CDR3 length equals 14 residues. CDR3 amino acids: CASSRGREDYEQYF. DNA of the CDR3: TGTGCCAGCAGCCGAGGGAGGGAGGACTACGAGCAGTACTTC.

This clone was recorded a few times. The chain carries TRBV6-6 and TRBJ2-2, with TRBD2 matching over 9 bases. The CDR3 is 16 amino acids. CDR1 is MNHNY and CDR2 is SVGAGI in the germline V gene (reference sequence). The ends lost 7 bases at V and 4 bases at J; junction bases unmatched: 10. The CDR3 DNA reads TGTGCCAGCACCGACCCCAGCGGGAGGCCCACCGGGGAGCTGTTTTTT. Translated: CASTDPSGRPTGELFF.

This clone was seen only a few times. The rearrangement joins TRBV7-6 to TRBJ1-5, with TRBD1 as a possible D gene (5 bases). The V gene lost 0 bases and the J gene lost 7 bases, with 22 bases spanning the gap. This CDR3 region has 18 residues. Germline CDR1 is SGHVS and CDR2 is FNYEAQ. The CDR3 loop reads CASSLAPFGRVGRQPQHF. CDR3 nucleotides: TGTGCCAGCAGCTTAGCCCCCTTTGGCAGGGTAGGACGGCAGCCCCAGCATTTT.

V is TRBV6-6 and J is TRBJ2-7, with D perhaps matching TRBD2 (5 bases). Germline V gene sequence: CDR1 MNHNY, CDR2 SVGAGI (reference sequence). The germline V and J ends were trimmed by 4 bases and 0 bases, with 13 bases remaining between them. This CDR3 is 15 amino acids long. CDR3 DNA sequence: TGTGCCAGCAGTTCATTTACGGGGAGCTCCTACGAGCAGTACTTC. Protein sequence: CASSSFTGSSYEQYF.

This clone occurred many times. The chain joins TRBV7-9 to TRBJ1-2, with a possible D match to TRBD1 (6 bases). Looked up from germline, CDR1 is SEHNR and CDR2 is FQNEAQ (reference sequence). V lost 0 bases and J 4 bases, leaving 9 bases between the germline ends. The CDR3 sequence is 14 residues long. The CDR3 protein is CASSLASDSYGYTF. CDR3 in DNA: TGTGCCAGCAGCTTAGCGTCGGACAGCTATGGCTACACCTTC.

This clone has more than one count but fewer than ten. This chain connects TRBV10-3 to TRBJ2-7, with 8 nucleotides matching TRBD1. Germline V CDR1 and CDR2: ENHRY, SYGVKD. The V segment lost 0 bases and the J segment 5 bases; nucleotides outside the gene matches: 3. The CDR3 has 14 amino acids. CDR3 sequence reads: CAISESVQGDEQYF. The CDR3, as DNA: TGTGCCATCAGTGAGTCTGTACAGGGGGACGAGCAGTACTTC.

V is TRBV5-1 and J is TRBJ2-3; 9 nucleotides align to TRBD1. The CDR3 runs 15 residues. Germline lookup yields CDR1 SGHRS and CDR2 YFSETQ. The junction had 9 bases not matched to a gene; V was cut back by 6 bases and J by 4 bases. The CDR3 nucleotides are TGCGCCAGCACCCAGGCGGGACAGGGCCCAGATACGCAGTATTTT. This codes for CASTQAGQGPDTQYF. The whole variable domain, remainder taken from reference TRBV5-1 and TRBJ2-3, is KAGVTQTPRYLIKTRGQQVTLSCSPISGHRSVSWYQQTPGQGLQFLFEYFSETQRNKGNFPGRFSGRQFSNSRSEMNVSTLELGDSALYLCASTQAGQGPDTQYFGPGTRLTVL.

In DNA, the CDR3 is TGTGCCAGCAGTGATCCACCGGGGGGGGAAGATAATGAAAAACTGTTTTTT. Amino acids: CASSDPPGGEDNEKLFF. The J gene is TRBJ1-4, the V gene TRBV25-1; D perhaps matches TRBD1 (5 bases). Trimming shortened V by 3 bases and J by 4 bases, and 18 bases separated the two germline ends. In germline, CDR1 is MGHDK, CDR2 SYGVNS. The CDR3 has 17 residues.

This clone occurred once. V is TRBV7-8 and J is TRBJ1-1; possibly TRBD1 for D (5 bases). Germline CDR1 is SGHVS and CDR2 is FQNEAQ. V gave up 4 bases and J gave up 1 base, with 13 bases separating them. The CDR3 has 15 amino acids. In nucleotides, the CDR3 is TGTGCCAGCAGCTCCAGATTACAGGAGAACACTGAAGCTTTCTTT. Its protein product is CASSSRLQENTEAFF.

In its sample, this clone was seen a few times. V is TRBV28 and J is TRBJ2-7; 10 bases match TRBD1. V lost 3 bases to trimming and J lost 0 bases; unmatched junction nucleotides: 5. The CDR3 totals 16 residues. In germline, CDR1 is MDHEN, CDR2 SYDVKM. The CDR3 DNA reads TGTGCCAGCAGTTTGGGGGACAGGGGCCTCTCCTACGAGCAGTACTTC. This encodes CASSLGDRGLSYEQYF.

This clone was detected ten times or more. The CDR3 nucleotides read TGTGCCAGCAGCGTAGCAGAGAATGAGCAGTTCTTC. Protein: CASSVAENEQFF. The chain uses TRBV9 and TRBJ2-1, with D unresolved. Germline V gene data show CDR1 as SGDLS and CDR2 as YYNGEE. Deletions cut 0 bases from V and 7 bases from J, with 5 bases between. The CDR3 runs 12 residues.

The CDR3 sequence: CASSSSGTGGFSEQFF. DNA of the CDR3: TGTGCCAGTAGTTCCTCCGGGACAGGGGGCTTCTCAGAGCAGTTCTTC. The V and J genes are TRBV19 and TRBJ2-1, with 12 positions matching TRBD1. The CDR3 has 16 residues. Per germline, CDR1 LNHDA and CDR2 SQIVND (reference sequence). V dropped 5 bases and J dropped 10; count of bases not matched to a gene: 12.